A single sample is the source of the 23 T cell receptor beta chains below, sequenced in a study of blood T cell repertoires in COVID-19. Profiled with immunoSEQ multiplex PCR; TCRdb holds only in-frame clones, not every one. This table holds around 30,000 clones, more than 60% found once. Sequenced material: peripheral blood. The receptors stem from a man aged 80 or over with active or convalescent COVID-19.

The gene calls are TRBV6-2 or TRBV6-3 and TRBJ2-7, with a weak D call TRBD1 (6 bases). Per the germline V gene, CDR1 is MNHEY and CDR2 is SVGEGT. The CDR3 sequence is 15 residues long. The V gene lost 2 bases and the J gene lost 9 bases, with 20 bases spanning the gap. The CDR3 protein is CASSYLLSRFRGQYF. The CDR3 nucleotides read TGTGCCAGCAGTTACCTCTTGTCCCGATTCAGGGGGCAGTACTTC.

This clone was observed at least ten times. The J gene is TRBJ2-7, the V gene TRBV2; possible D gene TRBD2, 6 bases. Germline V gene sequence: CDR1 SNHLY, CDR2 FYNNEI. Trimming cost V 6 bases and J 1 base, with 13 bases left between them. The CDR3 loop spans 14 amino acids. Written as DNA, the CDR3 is TGTGCCAGCAGGCCGGGACTCACATCCTACGAGCAGTACTTC. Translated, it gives CASRPGLTSYEQYF.

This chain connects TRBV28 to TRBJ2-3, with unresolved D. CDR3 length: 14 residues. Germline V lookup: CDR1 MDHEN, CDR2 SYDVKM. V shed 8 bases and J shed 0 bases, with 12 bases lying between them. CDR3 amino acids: CASVSHLSTDTQYF. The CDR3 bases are TGTGCCAGCGTTTCCCATCTAAGCACAGATACGCAGTATTTT.

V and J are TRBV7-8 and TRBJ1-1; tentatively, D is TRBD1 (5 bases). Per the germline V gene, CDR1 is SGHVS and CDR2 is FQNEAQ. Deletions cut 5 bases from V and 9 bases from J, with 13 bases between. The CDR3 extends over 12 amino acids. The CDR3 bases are TGTGCCAGCAGCCTAGAGGGACTGAAAGCTTTCTTT. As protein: CASSLEGLKAFF. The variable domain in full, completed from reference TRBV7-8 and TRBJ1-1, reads GAGVSQSPRYKVAKRGQDVALRCDPISGHVSLFWYQQALGQGPEFLTYFQNEAQLDKSGLPSDRFFAERPEGSVSTLKIQRTQQEDSAVYLCASSLEGLKAFFGQGTRLTVV.

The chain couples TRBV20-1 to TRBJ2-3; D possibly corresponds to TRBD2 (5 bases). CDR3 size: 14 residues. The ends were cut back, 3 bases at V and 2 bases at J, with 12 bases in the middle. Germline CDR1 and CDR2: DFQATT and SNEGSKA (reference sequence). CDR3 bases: TGCAGTGCTAGTGGGGAGACTCCCACAGATACGCAGTATTTT. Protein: CSASGETPTDTQYF.

The CDR3, as DNA: TGCGCCAGCAGCCCCGTGTTCGGACAAGGCACCTACAATGAGCAGTTCTTC. Protein: CASSPVFGQGTYNEQFF. V gene TRBV5-1 combines with J gene TRBJ2-1; D is perhaps TRBD1 (5 bases). This CDR3 is 17 amino acids long. Trimming removed 4 bases at V and 2 bases at J, with 19 bases between. The germline V gene has CDR1 SGHRS and CDR2 YFSETQ.

The CDR3 region has the DNA TGTGCCAGCAGCTTAGCCCGGGACAGGGGCTACGAGCAGTACTTC. Protein: CASSLARDRGYEQYF. V is TRBV7-9 and J is TRBJ2-7; 10 bases are a match to TRBD1. Germline V gene lookup returns CDR1 SEHNR and CDR2 FQNEAQ (reference sequence). The CDR3 covers 15 residues. V was clipped by 0 bases and J by 3 bases; unmatched bases: 2.

The CDR3 protein is CASSLQGAQGTDTQYF. The CDR3 DNA reads TGTGCCAGCAGTCTTCAGGGGGCGCAGGGGACAGATACGCAGTATTTT. The chain carries TRBV27 and TRBJ2-3; 8 positions match TRBD1. The CDR3 contains 16 residues. CDR1 MNHEY and CDR2 SMNVEV come from the germline V gene (reference sequence). V shed 5 bases, J shed 3 bases, and the junction held 10 bases outside the gene matches.

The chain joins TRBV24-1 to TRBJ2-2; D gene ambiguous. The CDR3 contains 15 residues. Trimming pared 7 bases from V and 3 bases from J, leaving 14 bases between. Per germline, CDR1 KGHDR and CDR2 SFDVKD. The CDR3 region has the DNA TGTGCCACCAGCCGAAGATTTTCGGACACCGGGGAGCTGTTTTTT. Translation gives CATSRRFSDTGELFF.

The CDR3: CASSPEGQGAYTF. The CDR3, as DNA: TGCGCCAGCAGCCCGGAGGGACAGGGGGCATACACCTTC. The chain uses TRBV5-1 and TRBJ1-2; 12 bases align to TRBD1. V shed 4 bases and J 11 bases; nucleotides not matched to a gene: 6. The CDR3 sequence is 13 residues long. Germline lookup yields CDR1 SGHRS and CDR2 YFSETQ.

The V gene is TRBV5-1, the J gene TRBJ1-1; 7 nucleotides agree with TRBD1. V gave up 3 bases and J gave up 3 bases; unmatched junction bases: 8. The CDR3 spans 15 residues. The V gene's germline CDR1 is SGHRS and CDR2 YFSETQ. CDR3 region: CASSWTRDSDTEAFF. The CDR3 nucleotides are TGCGCCAGCAGCTGGACCCGGGACAGCGACACTGAAGCTTTCTTT.

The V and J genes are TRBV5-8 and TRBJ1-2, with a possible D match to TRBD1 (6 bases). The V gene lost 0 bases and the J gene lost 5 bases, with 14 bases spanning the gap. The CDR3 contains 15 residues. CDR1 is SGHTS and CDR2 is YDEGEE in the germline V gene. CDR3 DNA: TGTGCCAGCAGCTTGGGAGGTTCAGGGGATTATGGCTACACCTTC. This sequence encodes CASSLGGSGDYGYTF.

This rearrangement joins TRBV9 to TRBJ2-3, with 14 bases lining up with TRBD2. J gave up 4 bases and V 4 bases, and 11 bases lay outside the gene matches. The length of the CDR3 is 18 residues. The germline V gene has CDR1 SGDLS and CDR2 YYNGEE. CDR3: CASSTGLAGGGVADTQYF. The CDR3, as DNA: TGTGCCAGCAGCACTGGACTAGCGGGAGGAGGGGTAGCAGATACGCAGTATTTT.

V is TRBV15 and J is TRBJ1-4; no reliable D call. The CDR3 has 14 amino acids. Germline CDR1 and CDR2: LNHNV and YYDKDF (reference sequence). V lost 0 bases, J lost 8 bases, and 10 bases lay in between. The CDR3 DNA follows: TGTGCCACCAGCAGAGATCAAACAGCCGAAAAACTGTTTTTT. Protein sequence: CATSRDQTAEKLFF. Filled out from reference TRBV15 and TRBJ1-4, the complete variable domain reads DAMVIQNPRYQVTQFGKPVTLSCSQTLNHNVMYWYQQKSSQAPKLLFHYYDKDFNNEADTPDNFQSRRPNTSFCFLDIRSPGLGDTAMYLCATSRDQTAEKLFFGSGTQLSVL.

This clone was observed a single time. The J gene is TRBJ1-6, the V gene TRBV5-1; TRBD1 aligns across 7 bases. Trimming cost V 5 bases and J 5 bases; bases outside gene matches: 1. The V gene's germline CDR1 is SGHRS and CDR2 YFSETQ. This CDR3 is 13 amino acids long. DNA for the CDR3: TGCGCCAGCAGTCAGGGGGATAATTCACCCCTCCACTTT. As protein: CASSQGDNSPLHF.

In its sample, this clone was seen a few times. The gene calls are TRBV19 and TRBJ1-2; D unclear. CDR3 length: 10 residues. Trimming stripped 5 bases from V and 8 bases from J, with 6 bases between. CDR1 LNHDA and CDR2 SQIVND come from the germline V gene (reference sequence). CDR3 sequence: CASSAGGYTF. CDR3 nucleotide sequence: TGTGCCAGTAGTGCGGGGGGCTACACCTTC.

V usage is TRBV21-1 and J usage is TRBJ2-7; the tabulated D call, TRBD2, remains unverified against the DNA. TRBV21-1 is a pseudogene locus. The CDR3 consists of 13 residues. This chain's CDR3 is CASSKGTHYEQYF. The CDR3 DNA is TGTGCCAGCAGCAAAGGGACTCACTACGAGCAGTACTTC.

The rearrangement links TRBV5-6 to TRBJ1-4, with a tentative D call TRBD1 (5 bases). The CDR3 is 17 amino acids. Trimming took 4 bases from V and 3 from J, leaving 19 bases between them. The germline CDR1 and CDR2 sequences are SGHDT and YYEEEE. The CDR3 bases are TGTGCCAGCAGCCCAAAGGGGCGGGGGATTGCTAATGAAAAACTGTTTTTT. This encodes CASSPKGRGIANEKLFF.

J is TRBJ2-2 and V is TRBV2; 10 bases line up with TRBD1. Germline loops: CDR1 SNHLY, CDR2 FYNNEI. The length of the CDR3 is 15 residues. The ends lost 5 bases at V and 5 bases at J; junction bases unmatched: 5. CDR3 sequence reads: CASSTGQGGTGELFF. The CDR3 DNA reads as TGTGCCAGCAGTACAGGACAGGGGGGAACCGGGGAGCTGTTTTTT.

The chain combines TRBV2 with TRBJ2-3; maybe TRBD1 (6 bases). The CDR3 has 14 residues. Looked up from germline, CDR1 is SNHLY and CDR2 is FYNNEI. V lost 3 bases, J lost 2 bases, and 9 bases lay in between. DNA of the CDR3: TGTGCCAGCAGTGACAGGGGTGCCACAGATACGCAGTATTTT. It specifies CASSDRGATDTQYF.

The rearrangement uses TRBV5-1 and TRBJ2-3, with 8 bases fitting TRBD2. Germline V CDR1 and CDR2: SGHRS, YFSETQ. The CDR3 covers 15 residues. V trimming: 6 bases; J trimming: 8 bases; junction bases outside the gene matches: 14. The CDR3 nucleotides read TGCGCCAGCACACGAGCGGGAGAGTCGGGGGGTACGCAGTATTTT. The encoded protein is CASTRAGESGGTQYF.

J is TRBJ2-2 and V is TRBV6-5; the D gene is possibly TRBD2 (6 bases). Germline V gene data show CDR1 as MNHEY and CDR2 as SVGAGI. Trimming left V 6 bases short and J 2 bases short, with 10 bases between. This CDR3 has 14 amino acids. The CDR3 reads CASSTGANTGELFF. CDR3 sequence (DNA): TGTGCCAGCAGCACGGGAGCTAACACCGGGGAGCTGTTTTTT.

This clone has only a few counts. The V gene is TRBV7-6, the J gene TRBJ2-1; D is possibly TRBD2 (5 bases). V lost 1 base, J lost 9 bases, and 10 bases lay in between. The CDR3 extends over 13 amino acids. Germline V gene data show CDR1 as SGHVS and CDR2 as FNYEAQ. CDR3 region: CASSLVSRGEQFF. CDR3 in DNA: TGTGCCAGCAGCTTAGTATCCCGGGGTGAGCAGTTCTTC.